A selection of T cell receptor beta chains follows, all from one sample in a study of T cells in Graves' hyperthyroidism and ophthalmopathy. MiXCR, applied by TCRdb to the multiplex PCR reads, yields one record per CDR3 protein. The data hold 600,000 to 750,000 distinct CDR3 sequences, with roughly 17% observed a single time. The source material was blood. These TCRs come from a man aged 50 or older with Graves' hyperthyroidism. CDR3s include the opening cysteine and the closing phenylalanine or tryptophan. A D gene is named only where the DNA matches it firmly. The size entry is marked missing in some rows and otherwise reads once, few, many or a size class.

j_gene,v_gene,len,abundance,d_gene,CDR3nt,CDR3aa
TRBJ2-2,TRBV28,13,many,-,TGTGCCAGCAGTTTTGGAGTCACCGGGGAGCTGTTTTTT,CASSFGVTGELFF
TRBJ1-2,TRBV12-3/TRBV12-4,13,many,-,TGTGCCAGCAGTTCGGGTCCAGGGCGAGGCTACACCTTC,CASSSGPGRGYTF
TRBJ2-2,TRBV7-6,15,few,-,TGTGCCAGCAGCTCAGGCCGCCGGGGCACCGGGGAGCTGTTTTTT,CASSSGRRGTGELFF
TRBJ1-5,TRBV27,14,-,-,TGTGCCAGCAGTTTAATGGGGGGGCGTTGGCCCCAGCATTTT,CASSLMGGRWPQHF
TRBJ2-5,TRBV7-8,15,many,-,TGTGCCAGCAGCCTCCCGGCGGGGGCAGAGGAGACCCAGTACTTC,CASSLPAGAEETQYF
TRBJ2-7,TRBV30,14,many,-,TGTGCCTGGAGTCGGGACGGGGAGAGGAACGAGCAGTACTTC,CAWSRDGERNEQYF
TRBJ2-2,TRBV27,16,few,TRBD2,TGTGCCAGCAGTCAACTAGCGGGAGCGGGAACCGGGGAGCTGTTTTTT,CASSQLAGAGTGELFF
TRBJ1-2,TRBV19,14,few,TRBD1,TGTGCCAGTAGTGCCCTGACAGGGAACTATGGCTACACCTTC,CASSALTGNYGYTF
TRBJ1-2,TRBV2,14,many,-,TGTGCCAGCAAAGGCGGCTGGGTTCGGGGTGGCTACACCTTC,CASKGGWVRGGYTF
TRBJ2-4,TRBV19,17,-,TRBD2,TGTGCCAGTACCACCCATAGCGGGAGCGGAGCCAAAAACATTCAGTACTTC,CASTTHSGSGAKNIQYF
TRBJ1-5,TRBV7-9,17,-,-,TGTGCCAGCAGCTCAACCATGACAGAATATAGCAATCAGCCCCAGCATTTT,CASSSTMTEYSNQPQHF
TRBJ1-2,TRBV18,16,-,-,TGTGCCAGCTCACCACCGAGGGGGAACCCTAACTATGGCTACACCTTC,CASSPPRGNPNYGYTF
TRBJ1-2,TRBV6-1,15,many,TRBD1,TGTGCCAGCAGTGGTCCTACCGGGACAGCGGGGGGCTACACCTTC,CASSGPTGTAGGYTF
TRBJ1-4,TRBV20-1,14,-,-,TGCAGTGCTAGGACAGTCGAACCTAATGAAAAACTGTTTTTT,CSARTVEPNEKLFF
TRBJ1-2,TRBV6-2/TRBV6-3,14,few,-,TGTGCCAGCAGTTACTCCTCCGTCCGCTATGGCTACACCTTC,CASSYSSVRYGYTF
TRBJ2-1,TRBV12-5,16,many,TRBD1,TGTGCTAGTGGGGGGACAGTCTCAAGCTCCTACAATGAGCAGTTCTTC,CASGGTVSSSYNEQFF
TRBJ2-3,TRBV28,14,many,TRBD2,TGTGCCAGCGGGTCATTAGCGGGAACAGATACGCAGTATTTT,CASGSLAGTDTQYF
TRBJ2-5,TRBV6-1,12,many,-,TGTGCCAGCAGCGCCAGCCAAGAGACCCAGTACTTC,CASSASQETQYF
TRBJ1-4,TRBV28,14,many,-,TGTGCCAGCAGTCTTAGGGGAATCGCGGAAAAACTGTTTTTT,CASSLRGIAEKLFF
TRBJ2-1,TRBV27,16,many,-,TGTGCCAGCAGTTTATCTGCCTACAGCTCCTACAATGAGCAGTTCTTC,CASSLSAYSSYNEQFF
TRBJ2-2,TRBV5-8,17,-,TRBD1,TGTGCCAGCAGCCTTGAACCGGGACAGTCGAACACCGGGGAGCTGTTTTTT,CASSLEPGQSNTGELFF
TRBJ1-2,TRBV27,14,-,TRBD1,TGTGCCAGCAGTTCGACAGGGCGGCTCTATGGCTACACCTTC,CASSSTGRLYGYTF
TRBJ1-1,TRBV11-2,16,-,TRBD1,TGTGCCAGCAGCAAGGGGGCCGGGGGCATACTTACTGAAGCTTTCTTT,CASSKGAGGILTEAFF
TRBJ2-1,TRBV27,12,many,-,TGTGCCAGCAGTTTTGAGCGGAGCCAGCAGTTCTTC,CASSFERSQQFF
TRBJ2-1,TRBV6-5,18,many,TRBD1,TGTGCCAGCAGTTACTTTGAATTGACAGGGTTCTCCTACAATGAGCAGTTCTTC,CASSYFELTGFSYNEQFF
TRBJ2-5,TRBV4-3,14,few,-,TGCGCCAGCAGCCAAGATATATACCAAGAGACCCAGTACTTC,CASSQDIYQETQYF
TRBJ2-5,TRBV7-3,14,-,TRBD2,TGTGCCAGCAGCACCAAGGGAGGGAAAGAGACCCAGTACTTC,CASSTKGGKETQYF
TRBJ2-2,TRBV28,16,many,-,TGTGCCAGCAGTTTCCCCCTCCGATCGAACACCGGGGAGCTGTTTTTT,CASSFPLRSNTGELFF
TRBJ1-5,TRBV11-2,14,many,-,TGTGCCAGCAGCTTAGCGCCGTTAAATCAGCCCCAGCATTTT,CASSLAPLNQPQHF
TRBJ2-7,TRBV7-2,16,few,TRBD2,TGTGCCAGCAGCTTAGTTCGCCCTAGCGGGAATGGCGAGCAGTACTTC,CASSLVRPSGNGEQYF